Included here is one T cell receptor beta chain sequence, with context. The V end lost 2 bases, the J end lost 3 bases, and 11 bases lay between the germline ends. CDR3 length: 15 residues. CDR1 and CDR2 (germline): SGHRS, YFSETQ. Assay: immunoSEQ multiplex PCR; the TCRdb copy retains only in-frame clones and omits some. The repertoire holds under 400,000 clones, with 65% to 90% as singletons. This entry comes from a study of blood T cell repertoires in COVID-19. Study summary: Researchers got acute and convalescent COVID-19 samples from the United States, Italy and Spain.

This TCR was recovered from a woman aged 40 to 50 with acute COVID-19. This chain links TRBV5-1 with TRBJ2-2, with D perhaps matching TRBD2 (7 bases). Sequencing was carried out using PBMCs or T cells enriched from blood (not recorded which). CDR3 sequence reads: CASSFSGGDTGELFF. CDR3 nucleotide sequence: TGCGCCAGCAGCTTCTCGGGGGGCGACACCGGGGAGCTGTTTTTT.